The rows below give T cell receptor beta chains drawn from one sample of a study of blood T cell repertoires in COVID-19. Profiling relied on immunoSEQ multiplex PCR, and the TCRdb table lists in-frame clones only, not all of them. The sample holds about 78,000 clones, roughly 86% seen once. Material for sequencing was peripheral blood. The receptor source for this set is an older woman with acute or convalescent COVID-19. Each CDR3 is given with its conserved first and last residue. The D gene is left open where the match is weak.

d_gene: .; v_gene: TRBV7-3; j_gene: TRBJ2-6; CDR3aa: CASSLRAGKTSGANVLTF; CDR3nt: TGTGCCAGCAGCTTAAGGGCAGGGAAAACCTCTGGGGCCAACGTCCTGACTTTC
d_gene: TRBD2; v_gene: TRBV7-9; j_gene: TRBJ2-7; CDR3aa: CASSSLAGEQYF; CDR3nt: TGTGCCAGCAGCTCTCTAGCGGGCGAGCAGTACTTC
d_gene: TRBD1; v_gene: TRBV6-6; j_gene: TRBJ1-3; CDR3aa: CASSPETGGYSGNTIYF; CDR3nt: TGTGCCAGCAGTCCAGAGACAGGGGGCTACTCTGGAAACACCATATATTTT
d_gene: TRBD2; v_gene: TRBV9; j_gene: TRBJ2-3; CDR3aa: CASSHTGTNTDTQYF; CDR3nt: TGTGCCAGCTCTCATACCGGGACTAACACAGATACGCAGTATTTT
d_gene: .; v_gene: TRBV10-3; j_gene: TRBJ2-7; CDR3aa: CAISPGTSEALGYEQYF; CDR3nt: TGTGCCATCAGCCCTGGGACATCTGAGGCTTTGGGTTACGAGCAGTACTTC
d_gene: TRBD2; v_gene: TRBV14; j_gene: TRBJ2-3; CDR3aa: CASSHGLALVDTQYF; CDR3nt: TGTGCCAGCAGCCATGGACTAGCGTTGGTAGATACGCAGTATTTT
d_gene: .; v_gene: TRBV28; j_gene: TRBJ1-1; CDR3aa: CASSLGSAGKTEAFF; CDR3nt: TGTGCCAGCAGTTTAGGATCCGCAGGTAAAACTGAAGCTTTCTTT
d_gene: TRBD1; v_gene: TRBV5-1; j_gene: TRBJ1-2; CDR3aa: CASSPIPTGSAYGYTF; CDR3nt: TGCGCCAGCAGCCCGATCCCGACAGGGTCAGCCTATGGCTACACCTTC
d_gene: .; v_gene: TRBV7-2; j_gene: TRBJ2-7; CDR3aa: CASSSFQGTSYEQYF; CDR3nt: TGTGCCAGCAGCTCCTTCCAGGGGACCTCCTACGAGCAGTACTTC
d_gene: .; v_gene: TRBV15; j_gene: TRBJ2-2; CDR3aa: CATSRGGVTGELFF; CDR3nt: TGTGCCACCAGCCGGGGTGGGGTCACCGGGGAGCTGTTTTTT
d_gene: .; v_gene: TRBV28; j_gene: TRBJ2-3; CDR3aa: CASSLLDFTDTQYF; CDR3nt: TGTGCCAGCAGTTTGCTGGACTTCACAGATACGCAGTATTTT
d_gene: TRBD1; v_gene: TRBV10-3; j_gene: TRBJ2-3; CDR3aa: CALSPGQGADTQYF; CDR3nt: TGTGCCCTTTCCCCCGGACAGGGGGCAGATACGCAGTATTTT
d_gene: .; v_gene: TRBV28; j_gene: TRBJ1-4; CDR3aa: CASSRDRRYEKLFF; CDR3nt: TGTGCCAGCAGTCGAGACAGGCGCTATGAAAAACTGTTTTTT
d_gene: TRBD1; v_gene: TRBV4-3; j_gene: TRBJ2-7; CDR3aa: CASSQERADRGYEQYF; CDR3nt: TGCGCCAGCAGCCAAGAACGGGCAGACAGGGGCTACGAGCAGTACTTC
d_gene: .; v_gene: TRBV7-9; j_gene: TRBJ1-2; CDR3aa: CASSLSQATLLHGYTF; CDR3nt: TGTGCCAGCAGCCTATCGCAGGCTACTCTTCTACATGGCTACACCTTC
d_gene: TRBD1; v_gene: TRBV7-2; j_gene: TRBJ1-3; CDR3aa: CASSLIAGGSGNTIYF; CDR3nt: TGTGCCAGCAGCTTGATCGCAGGGGGATCTGGAAACACCATATATTTT
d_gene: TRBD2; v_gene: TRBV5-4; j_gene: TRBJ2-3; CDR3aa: CASSLRLAGGADTQYF; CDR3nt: TGTGCCAGCAGCCTTAGACTAGCGGGAGGGGCAGATACGCAGTATTTT